This T cell receptor beta chain was recorded in a study of blood T cell repertoires in COVID-19. Study-level background: The cDNA or gDNA used as material had been derived from T cells, B-cell-depleted T cells, or PBMCs.

CDR1 is SGHRS and CDR2 is YFSETQ in the germline V gene. The J segment lost 7 bases and the V segment lost 0 bases, leaving 4 bases of the junction unmatched. This CDR3 contains 15 residues. Among Cohort 3 donors, those recovered had two negative PCRs, clearance, or symptom resolution. TCRdb's table, derived via immunoSEQ multiplex PCR, lists solely in-frame clones and lacks some. Here the sample spans roughly 300,000 clones, 70% to 90% being singletons. Sequencing was performed on PBMCs or T cells enriched from blood (not recorded which). This sequence originates from a woman in her twenties or thirties who had recovered from COVID-19. The chain is built from TRBV5-1 and TRBJ1-2; 12 bases agree with TRBD1. The CDR3 DNA sequence: TGCGCCAGCAGCTTGGGGGACAGGGGGCAGGTTGGCTACACCTTC. It specifies CASSLGDRGQVGYTF.